This T cell receptor beta chain was captured in a study of blood T cells in healthy people across ages. Whole-study findings and limits: Considered underestimates were the diversity estimates obtained from one million T cells. Any conclusive comparison of naive versus antigen-experienced cells was prevented by using unsorted PBMCs.

On this clonotype: Its specificity is unknown.

V trimming: 5 bases; J trimming: 5 bases; junction bases outside the gene matches: 8. The CDR3 is 15 amino acids. From germline, CDR1 is WSHSY and CDR2 SAAADI. Samples each had at least 5 micrograms of total RNA extracted. The authors ran a second PCR of roughly 6 to 12 cycles using a sample-barcoded 5' primer and a J-beta primer mix. Each CDR3 protein gets one entry after TCRdb re-called the 5' RACE reads with MiXCR. The sample contains over a million distinct CDR3 sequences, about 23% of which appear only once. The same sample was also studied in work on T cells of mothers and their children. That source reports: All RNA that had been extracted was used for cDNA synthesis at approximately 1.5 ug per 15 ul.

The sequenced sample consisted of blood. The clonotype was recovered from a girl aged 2-10 years in good health. This chain joins TRBV10-2 and TRBJ1-5; 8 bases map to TRBD1. Written as DNA, the CDR3 is TGCGCCAGCAGTCAAGACAGGGGCAGGTATCAGCCCCAGCATTTT. It specifies CASSQDRGRYQPQHF.